Each of the 9 T cell receptor beta chains below was sequenced from the same sample in a study of OX40 agonist ivuxolimab in advanced cancers. The assay was immunoSEQ multiplex PCR, and TCRdb's table has in-frame clones only and misses some. The sample records 70,000 to 85,000 clones, roughly 94% being singletons. This material consisted of CD4+ or CD8+ T cells sorted from blood, taken in a trial of the OX40 agonist ivuxolimab. These receptor sequences come from an adult with an advanced solid tumor such as melanoma, head and neck, liver or kidney cancer.

This clone was seen a single time. The rearrangement joins TRBV28 to TRBJ1-1; no clear D. Germline-derived CDR1 and CDR2 are MDHEN and SYDVKM. Trimming removed 6 bases from V and 11 bases from J, with 16 bases in between. The CDR3 has 12 amino acids. The CDR3 here is CASSLLGRLAFF. In nucleotides, the CDR3 is TGTGCCAGCAGCCTCCTAGGGAGGCTGGCTTTCTTT. Full variable domain (remainder filled in from reference TRBV28 and TRBJ1-1): DVKVTQSSRYLVKRTGEKVFLECVQDMDHENMFWYRQDPGLGLRLIYFSYDVKMKEKGDIPEGYSVSREKKERFSLILESASTNQTSMYLCASSLLGRLAFFGQGTRLTVV.

This clone was seen a single time. The gene calls are TRBV4-3 and TRBJ2-1; 10 nucleotides line up with TRBD2. Germline CDR1 reads LGHNA; CDR2 reads YSLEER. The CDR3 spans 16 residues. V shed 6 bases and J 5 bases; nucleotides not matched to a gene: 10. CDR3: CASRTSHGTSDNEQFF. CDR3 sequence (DNA): TGCGCCAGCAGAACCTCGCACGGGACTAGCGACAATGAGCAGTTCTTC.

V is TRBV25-1 and J is TRBJ2-3; a weak D match, TRBD2 (6 bases). CDR1 MGHDK and CDR2 SYGVNS come from the germline V gene. CDR3 size: 17 residues. Trimming stripped 3 bases from V and 3 bases from J, with 19 bases between. CDR3 in DNA: TGTGCCAGCAGTGAGTCATCCACTAGCTATTTTACAGATACGCAGTATTTT. It encodes CASSESSTSYFTDTQYF.

V is TRBV7-6 and J is TRBJ2-2; D ambiguous. This CDR3 comprises 13 residues. The germline CDR1 and CDR2 sequences are SGHVS and FNYEAQ. V dropped 8 bases and J dropped 5 bases, with 12 bases sitting between them. As DNA, the CDR3 is TGTGCCAGCGGACCCATTTATACCGGGGAGCTGTTTTTT. It encodes CASGPIYTGELFF. Full variable domain (missing parts from reference TRBV7-6 and TRBJ2-2): GAGVSQSPRYKVTKRGQDVALRCDPISGHVSLYWYRQALGQGPEFLTYFNYEAQQDKSGLPNDRFSAERPEGSISTLTIQRTEQRDSAMYRCASGPIYTGELFFGEGSRLTVL.

The rearrangement joins TRBV6-1 to TRBJ2-2; D may be TRBD1 (6 bases). CDR1 is MNHNS and CDR2 is SASEGT in the germline V gene. This CDR3 region has 15 residues. Trimming took off 2 bases at V and 3 bases at J, with 10 bases between the two ends. CDR3 in amino acids: CASSESAGDTGELFF. In DNA, the CDR3 is TGTGCCAGCAGTGAATCGGCAGGGGACACCGGGGAGCTGTTTTTT.

This rearrangement joins TRBV29-1 to TRBJ2-7; no firm D call. V dropped 7 bases and J dropped 2 bases, with 15 bases sitting between them. Germline V CDR1 and CDR2: SQVTM, ANQGSEA. The CDR3 is made up of 13 amino acids. The DNA of the CDR3 is TGCAGCGCTGAGGTCAGAAATACCTACGAGCAGTACTTC. It translates to CSAEVRNTYEQYF.

The chain has TRBV30 and TRBJ2-7; D remains ambiguous. V gave up 5 bases and J gave up 5 bases, with 19 bases separating them. CDR1 GTSNPN and CDR2 SVGIG come from the germline V gene (reference sequence). The CDR3 runs 14 residues. This CDR3 reads CAWDLGGRTNEQYF. CDR3 nucleotides: TGTGCCTGGGACTTAGGTGGTCGCACCAACGAGCAGTACTTC.

V gene TRBV13 combines with J gene TRBJ1-2; 9 bases match TRBD1. V shed 4 bases, J shed 5 bases, and the junction held 5 bases outside the gene matches. Germline assignment: CDR1 PRHDT and CDR2 FYEKMQ (reference sequence). The CDR3 length is 14 residues. This CDR3 is CASSSRQGVYGYTF. For the CDR3, the DNA is TGTGCCAGCAGCTCCCGACAGGGGGTATATGGCTACACCTTC.

In this sample, this clone turned up once. The chain couples TRBV30 to TRBJ2-7, with D unresolved. Trimming cost V 1 base and J 3 bases, with 4 bases left between them. The germline gives CDR1 GTSNPN, CDR2 SVGIG (reference sequence). This CDR3 spans 11 amino acids. CDR3 bases: TGTGCCTGGAGTGAGTACTACGAGCAGTACTTC. It yields the protein CAWSEYYEQYF.